These 29 T cell receptor beta chains originate from one sample sequenced in a study of T cell responses to AZD1222 COVID-19 vaccine. Data came from immunoSEQ multiplex PCR; TCRdb stores just in-frame clones and leaves some out. The table shows 24,000 or so clones, with 87% occurring only once. Material: peripheral blood, obtained 28 days after the second AZD1222 dose. The receptors shown here come from an adult who received the AZD1222 COVID-19 vaccine.

V is TRBV5-1 and J is TRBJ2-1, with D possibly matching TRBD2 (6 bases). This CDR3 contains 15 residues. V lost 3 bases and J 8 bases, leaving 18 bases between the germline ends. Germline CDR1 SGHRS, CDR2 YFSETQ. CDR3 nucleotide sequence: TGCGCCAGCAGCTCACCTGGGGGGAGGAGGGATGAGCAGTTCTTC. Its translation is CASSSPGGRRDEQFF.

This rearrangement joins TRBV5-1 to TRBJ1-1; 8 bases fit TRBD1. J was trimmed by 5 bases and V by 3 bases; bases with no gene match: 6. This CDR3 is built from 14 residues. Per the germline V gene, CDR1 is SGHRS and CDR2 is YFSETQ. This chain's CDR3 is CASSSGGGWTEAFF. The CDR3 DNA reads TGCGCCAGCAGCTCAGGGGGCGGGTGGACTGAAGCTTTCTTT.

A few counts support this clone. The genes are TRBV5-1 and TRBJ2-2; a weak D match, TRBD1 (6 bases). The V end was cut by 3 bases, the J end by 3 bases, with 12 bases between. The germline gives CDR1 SGHRS, CDR2 YFSETQ. The CDR3 is 15 amino acids. The CDR3: CASSSTGPYTGELFF. The DNA of the CDR3 is TGCGCCAGCAGCTCGACAGGCCCTTACACCGGGGAGCTGTTTTTT. Together with reference TRBV5-1 and TRBJ2-2, the CDR3 gives the full variable domain: KAGVTQTPRYLIKTRGQQVTLSCSPISGHRSVSWYQQTPGQGLQFLFEYFSETQRNKGNFPGRFSGRQFSNSRSEMNVSTLELGDSALYLCASSSTGPYTGELFFGEGSRLTVL.

The gene calls are TRBV27 and TRBJ2-1; D not certain. Germline assignment: CDR1 MNHEY and CDR2 SMNVEV (reference sequence). This CDR3 spans 11 amino acids. The V end lost 2 bases, the J end lost 10 bases, and 6 bases lay between the germline ends. CDR3 nucleotide sequence: TGTGCCAGCAGTTTAGGGCCAGAGCAGTTCTTC. Its protein is CASSLGPEQFF.

DNA of the CDR3: TGTGCCAGCACTTCAACACCCCCCCAGCATTTT. It codes for CASTSTPPQHF. V and J are TRBV28 and TRBJ1-5; no reliable D call. The CDR3 spans 11 residues. Trimming cost V 7 bases and J 10 bases, with 11 bases left between them. Germline V gives CDR1 MDHEN, CDR2 SYDVKM.

This rearrangement joins TRBV2 to TRBJ2-1; TRBD2 is a possible D gene (5 bases). Germline V CDR1 and CDR2: SNHLY, FYNNEI. CDR3 length: 11 amino acids. With 5 bases removed from V and 8 bases from J, the gap between germline ends came to 7 bases. CDR3 in DNA: TGTGCCAGCAGTCGGGAACATGAGCAGTTCTTC. Its protein product is CASSREHEQFF.

This chain uses TRBV12-3 or TRBV12-4 with TRBJ2-3; 8 bases agree with TRBD2. V was clipped by 6 bases and J by 11 bases; unmatched bases: 7. The CDR3 length is 12 residues. The CDR3 sequence is CASRPTSDQQYF. The CDR3 DNA reads TGTGCCAGCAGGCCGACTAGCGATCAGCAGTATTTT.

This clone was seen only a few times. V usage is TRBV21-1 and J usage is TRBJ2-1; TRBD2 is taken as the D call from the table, unchecked against the DNA. TRBV21-1 is classified as a pseudogene. This CDR3 spans 18 amino acids. In DNA form, the CDR3 reads TGTGCCAGCAGCGCTTTCGACTTAGCGGGACCTTTTTACAATGAGCAGTTCTTC. The encoded protein is CASSAFDLAGPFYNEQFF.

The chain has TRBV5-5 and TRBJ2-5; 9 bases are a match to TRBD1. Germline V CDR1 and CDR2: SGHKS, YYEKEE (reference sequence). The CDR3 length is 15 residues. The J segment lost 5 bases and the V segment lost 4 bases, leaving 9 bases of the junction unmatched. The CDR3 loop reads CASSLTGQGSETQYF. CDR3 bases: TGTGCCAGCAGCCTAACTGGACAGGGGAGCGAGACCCAGTACTTC. Using reference TRBV5-5 and TRBJ2-5 for the parts outside the CDR3, the full variable domain is DAGVTQSPTHLIKTRGQQVTLRCSPISGHKSVSWYQQVLGQGPQFIFQYYEKEERGRGNFPDRFSARQFPNYSSELNVNALLLGDSALYLCASSLTGQGSETQYFGPGTRLLVL.

The rearrangement uses TRBV27 and TRBJ1-5, with 11 bases aligning to TRBD1. The germline CDR1 and CDR2 sequences are MNHEY and SMNVEV (reference sequence). After removal of 4 bases from V and 4 bases from J, the junction contained 3 bases not matched to a gene. The CDR3 contains 15 residues. The CDR3 loop reads CASSSRDRGNQPQHF. CDR3 DNA: TGTGCCAGCAGTTCCCGGGACAGGGGGAATCAGCCCCAGCATTTT.

The genes are TRBV25-1 and TRBJ1-2, with unresolved D. The V and J ends lost 3 bases and 0 bases respectively, with 8 bases between them. This CDR3 spans 14 amino acids. CDR1 is MGHDK and CDR2 is SYGVNS in the germline V gene. CDR3 in DNA: TGTGCCAGCAGTGAGTTAGGAGCTAACTATGGCTACACCTTC. Protein: CASSELGANYGYTF.

This chain connects TRBV29-1 to TRBJ2-3; D is unresolved. The CDR3 has 11 residues. The V end lost 4 bases, the J end lost 0 bases, and 2 bases lay between the germline ends. CDR1 SQVTM and CDR2 ANQGSEA come from the germline V gene. CDR3 amino acids: CSVASTDTQYF. The CDR3 region has the DNA TGCAGCGTTGCTAGCACAGATACGCAGTATTTT.

The V gene is TRBV9, the J gene TRBJ1-3; D is possibly TRBD1 (5 bases). The CDR3 is 15 amino acids. Trimming stripped 4 bases from V and 5 bases from J, with 16 bases between. Per the germline V gene, CDR1 is SGDLS and CDR2 is YYNGEE. CDR3: CASSPMGDPRNTIYF. The CDR3 DNA reads as TGTGCCAGCAGCCCCATGGGGGACCCCAGAAACACCATATATTTT.

The chain recombines TRBV19 with TRBJ2-5; 8 bases align to TRBD2. J was trimmed by 5 bases and V by 2 bases; bases with no gene match: 10. The CDR3 is 16 residues long. Germline-derived CDR1 and CDR2 are LNHDA and SQIVND (reference sequence). DNA for the CDR3: TGTGCCAGTAGTATATGGGGTCCGGGAGGGGTTGAGACCCAGTACTTC. Translated: CASSIWGPGGVETQYF.

The gene calls are TRBV25-1 and TRBJ2-1; TRBD2 agrees at 9 bases. V shed 3 bases, J shed 9 bases, and the junction held 6 bases outside the gene matches. The length of the CDR3 is 14 residues. Germline assignment: CDR1 MGHDK and CDR2 SYGVNS. CDR3 nucleotide sequence: TGTGCCAGCAGTGAGGGACTAGCCGCTGCTGAGCAGTTCTTC. Its protein is CASSEGLAAAEQFF.

V usage is TRBV6-1 and J usage is TRBJ2-3; 8 bases align to TRBD1. Germline CDR1 reads MNHNS; CDR2 reads SASEGT. The CDR3 totals 16 residues. With 2 bases clipped from V and 4 bases from J, the junction kept 8 bases outside the gene matches. The CDR3 DNA sequence: TGTGCCAGCAGTGAATGGGCAGGGGGCGCTTCAGATACGCAGTATTTT. Translated, it gives CASSEWAGGASDTQYF.

Worth noting for this clone: Since a much larger clone is just one base distant, this may be a read error. This rearrangement joins TRBV24-1 to TRBJ2-2; tentative D call: TRBD1 (5 bases). CDR3 length: 15 residues. The germline CDR1 and CDR2 sequences are KGHDR and SFDVKD. The CDR3 DNA is TGTGCCACCAGTGATCAGGGTATGGACACCAGGGAGCTGTTTTTT. Amino acids: CATSDQGMDTRELFF.

The chain has TRBV7-9 and TRBJ1-1; 9 nucleotides match TRBD1. The germline V gene encodes CDR1 SEHNR and CDR2 FQNEAQ (reference sequence). CDR3 size: 15 residues. With V trimmed by 5 bases and J by 7 bases, 11 bases remained unmatched. The DNA of the CDR3 is TGTGCCAGCAGCACAATGACAGGGGGGTTCGGTGAAGCTTTCTTT. This codes for CASSTMTGGFGEAFF.

V and J are TRBV28 and TRBJ1-4, with D possibly TRBD1 on 6 matching bases. This CDR3 spans 16 amino acids. Trimming stripped 4 bases from V and 7 bases from J, with 19 bases between. The germline V gene has CDR1 MDHEN and CDR2 SYDVKM. CDR3 nucleotide sequence: TGTGCCAGCAGTTCAGCCTCGCAGGGGAGGAGTGAAAAACTGTTTTTT. This codes for CASSSASQGRSEKLFF.

The genes are TRBV7-6 and TRBJ2-2; 8 positions match TRBD2. Germline values: CDR1 SGHVS, CDR2 FNYEAQ. With V trimmed by 3 bases and J by 7 bases, 7 bases remained unmatched. CDR3 size: 15 residues. In DNA form, the CDR3 reads TGTGCCAGCAGCTTTGACGGGAGGGCATTCGGGGAGCTGTTTTTT. It codes for CASSFDGRAFGELFF.

The chain combines TRBV20-1 with TRBJ1-3; 8 nucleotides agree with TRBD1. The CDR3 has 14 residues. With 3 bases clipped from V and 3 bases from J, the junction kept 4 bases outside the gene matches. CDR1 and CDR2 (germline): DFQATT, SNEGSKA (reference sequence). CDR3 in DNA: TGCAGTGCTAGTCAGGGGGCGGGTGGAAACACCATATATTTT. This sequence encodes CSASQGAGGNTIYF.

The rearrangement joins TRBV19 to TRBJ2-5; 8 nucleotides align to TRBD1. V was clipped by 6 bases and J by 1 base; unmatched bases: 7. Germline CDR1 LNHDA, CDR2 SQIVND (reference sequence). The CDR3 has 15 residues. The CDR3 is CASRPGQVVQETQYF. For the CDR3, the DNA is TGTGCCAGTAGGCCGGGACAGGTAGTCCAAGAGACCCAGTACTTC.

The chain employs TRBV29-1 and TRBJ2-3; TRBD1 matches 7 bases. Trimming removed 3 bases from V and 0 bases from J; junction bases left unmatched: 9. This CDR3 has 16 residues. CDR1 is SQVTM and CDR2 is ANQGSEA in the germline V gene. The CDR3 sequence: CSVEVRSGQSTDTQYF. The CDR3 DNA sequence: TGCAGCGTTGAGGTTCGGTCGGGACAGAGCACAGATACGCAGTATTTT.

The chain is built from TRBV11-3 and TRBJ1-2; 8 nucleotides line up with TRBD1. The ends lost 3 bases at V and 4 bases at J; junction bases unmatched: 7. CDR1 SGHNT and CDR2 YENEEA come from the germline V gene. The CDR3 has 15 amino acids. DNA of the CDR3: TGTGCCAGCAGCTTCGGTCAGGGGGCCGGCTATGGCTACACCTTC. It encodes CASSFGQGAGYGYTF.

The chain links TRBV7-9 to TRBJ1-1; TRBD1 agrees at 7 bases. The CDR3 is 16 amino acids. Germline trimming cut 5 bases from V and 3 bases from J; bases unmatched to any gene: 12. Germline CDR1 and CDR2: SEHNR and FQNEAQ (reference sequence). In DNA form, the CDR3 reads TGTGCCAGCAGCCCGGCGGAGAGGGGGCGACACACTGAAGCTTTCTTT. It is translated as CASSPAERGRHTEAFF.

The V call is TRBV7-9, the J call TRBJ1-2; TRBD1 might be the D (6 bases). CDR1 SEHNR and CDR2 FQNEAQ come from the germline V gene (reference sequence). There are 12 residues in the CDR3. V lost 4 bases to trimming and J lost 4 bases, with 7 bases between them. In nucleotides, the CDR3 is TGTGCCAGCAGCTCGACAGGCTATGGCTACACCTTC. Its translation: CASSSTGYGYTF.

V usage is TRBV5-4 and J usage is TRBJ2-5; 7 bases are shared with TRBD1. CDR1 SGHNT and CDR2 YYREEE come from the germline V gene (reference sequence). The CDR3 spans 14 residues. After removal of 3 bases from V and 2 bases from J, the junction contained 4 bases not matched to a gene. CDR3 coding DNA: TGTGCCAGCAGCTCTGGACAGGCTCAAGAGACCCAGTACTTC. It is translated as CASSSGQAQETQYF.

The chain uses TRBV7-2 and TRBJ2-2; D ambiguous. CDR3 size: 14 residues. Germline V gene data show CDR1 as SGHTA and CDR2 as FQGNSA. The ends were cut back, 2 bases at V and 1 base at J, with 5 bases in the middle. In DNA form, the CDR3 reads TGTGCCAGCAGCTTACGGCGGAACACCGGGGAGCTGTTTTTT. Protein sequence: CASSLRRNTGELFF.

This rearrangement joins TRBV19 to TRBJ2-7; 9 bases map to TRBD1. The CDR3 has 15 residues. The V gene's germline CDR1 is LNHDA and CDR2 SQIVND (reference sequence). The junction had 10 bases not matched to a gene; V was cut back by 4 bases and J by 6 bases. CDR3 protein: CASSSRRQGVGEQYF. CDR3 nucleotides: TGTGCCAGTAGTAGTCGGAGACAGGGGGTCGGCGAGCAGTACTTC.